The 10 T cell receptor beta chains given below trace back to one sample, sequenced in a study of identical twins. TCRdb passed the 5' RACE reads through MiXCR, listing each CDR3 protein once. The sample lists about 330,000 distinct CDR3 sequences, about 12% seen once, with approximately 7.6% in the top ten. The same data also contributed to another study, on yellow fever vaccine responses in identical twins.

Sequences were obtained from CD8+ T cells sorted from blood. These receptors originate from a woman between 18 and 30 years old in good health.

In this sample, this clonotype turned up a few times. CDR3 sequence reads: CASSLNPGTSGRAEQFF. CDR3 nucleotides: TGCGCCAGCAGCTTAAATCCCGGGACTAGCGGGAGGGCCGAGCAGTTCTTC. The V gene is TRBV5-1, the J gene TRBJ2-1; 16 bases align to TRBD2. Per germline, CDR1 SGHRS and CDR2 YFSETQ. V trimming: 2 bases; J trimming: 10 bases; junction bases outside the gene matches: 9. The CDR3 sequence is 17 residues long.

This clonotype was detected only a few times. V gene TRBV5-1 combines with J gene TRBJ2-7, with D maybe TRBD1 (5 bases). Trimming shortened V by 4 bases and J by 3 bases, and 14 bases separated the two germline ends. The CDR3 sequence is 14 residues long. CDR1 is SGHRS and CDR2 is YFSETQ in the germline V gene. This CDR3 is CASSPDTGDYEQYV. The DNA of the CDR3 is TGCGCCAGCAGCCCGGATACAGGAGACTACGAGCAGTACGTC.

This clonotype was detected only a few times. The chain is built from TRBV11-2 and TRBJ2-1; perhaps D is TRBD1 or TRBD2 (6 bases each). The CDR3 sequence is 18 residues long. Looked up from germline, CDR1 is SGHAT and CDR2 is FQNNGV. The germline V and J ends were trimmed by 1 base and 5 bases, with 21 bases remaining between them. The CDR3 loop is CASSLGYEGGGGNNEQFF. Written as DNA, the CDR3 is TGTGCCAGCAGCTTAGGGTACGAAGGGGGTGGAGGGAACAATGAGCAGTTCTTC.

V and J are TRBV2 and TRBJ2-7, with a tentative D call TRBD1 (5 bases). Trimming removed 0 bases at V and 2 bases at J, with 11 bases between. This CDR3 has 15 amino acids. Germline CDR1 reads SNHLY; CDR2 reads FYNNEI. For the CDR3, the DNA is TGTGCCAGCAGTGAAGCGGTAGGGGCTACCTACGAGCAGTACGTC. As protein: CASSEAVGATYEQYV.

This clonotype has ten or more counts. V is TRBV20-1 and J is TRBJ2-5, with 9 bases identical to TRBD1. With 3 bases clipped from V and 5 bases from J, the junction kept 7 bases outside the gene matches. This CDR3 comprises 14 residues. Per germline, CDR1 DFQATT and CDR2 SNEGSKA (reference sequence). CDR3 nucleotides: TGCAGTGCTAGGTGGACAGGGGATTTGGAGACCCAGTACTTC. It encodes CSARWTGDLETQYF.

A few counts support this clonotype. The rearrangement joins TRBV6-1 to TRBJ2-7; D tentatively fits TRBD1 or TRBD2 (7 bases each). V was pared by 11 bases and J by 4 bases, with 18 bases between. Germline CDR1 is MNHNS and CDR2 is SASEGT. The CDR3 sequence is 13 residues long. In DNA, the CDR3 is TGTGCCTGTCAGGGGGGGACCCCTTACGAGCAGTACTTC. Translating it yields CACQGGTPYEQYF.

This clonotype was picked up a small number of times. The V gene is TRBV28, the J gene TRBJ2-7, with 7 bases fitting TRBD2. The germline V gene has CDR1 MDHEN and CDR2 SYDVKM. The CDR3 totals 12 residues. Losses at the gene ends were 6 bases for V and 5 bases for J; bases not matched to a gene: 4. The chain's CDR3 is CASSSAGDEQYF. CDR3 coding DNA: TGTGCCAGCAGCTCGGCGGGGGACGAGCAGTACTTC.

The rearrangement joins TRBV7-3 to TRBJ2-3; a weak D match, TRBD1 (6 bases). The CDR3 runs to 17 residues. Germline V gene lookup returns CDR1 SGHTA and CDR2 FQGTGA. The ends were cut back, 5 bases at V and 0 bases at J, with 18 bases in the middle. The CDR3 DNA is TGTGCCAGCAGCCTTAATGACCGGGACACTAGCACAGATACGCAGTATTTT. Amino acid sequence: CASSLNDRDTSTDTQYF.

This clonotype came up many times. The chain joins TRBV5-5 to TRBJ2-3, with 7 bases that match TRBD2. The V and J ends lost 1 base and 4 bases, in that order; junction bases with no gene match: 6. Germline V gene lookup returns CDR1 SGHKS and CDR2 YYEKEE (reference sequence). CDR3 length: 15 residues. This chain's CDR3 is CASSLYGGLPDTQYF. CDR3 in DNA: TGTGCCAGCAGCTTGTACGGGGGGTTGCCAGATACGCAGTATTTT.

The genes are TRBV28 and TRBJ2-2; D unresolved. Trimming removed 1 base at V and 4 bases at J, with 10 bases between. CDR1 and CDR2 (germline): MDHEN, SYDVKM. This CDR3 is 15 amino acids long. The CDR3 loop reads CASSLYTLATGELFF. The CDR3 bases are TGTGCCAGCAGTTTATACACTTTAGCCACCGGGGAGCTGTTTTTT.